Listed below are T cell receptor beta chains from one sample, sequenced in a study of OX40 agonist ivuxolimab in advanced cancers. Sequencing was performed with immunoSEQ multiplex PCR; in TCRdb, only in-frame clones are kept and a portion is missing. Counted here are approximately 60,000 clones, 85% to 90% occurring once; the ten biggest clones make up 13% to 15%. The sequencing here drew on CD4+ or CD8+ T cells sorted from blood, taken in a trial of the OX40 agonist ivuxolimab. The receptors stem from an adult with an advanced solid tumor such as melanoma, head and neck, liver or kidney cancer. Both conserved end residues are part of each CDR3. D genes are given only for firm matches. Where a row states a size, it is once, few, many or the class of an expanded clone; other rows omit it.

d_call clone_size j_call v_call cdr3_length cdr3_aa cdr3_nt
TRBD2 . TRBJ2-1 TRBV29-1 12 CSATPSGNEQFF TGCAGCGCAACGCCTAGCGGAAATGAGCAGTTCTTC
. . TRBJ2-1 TRBV28 12 CASSGSGNEQFF TGTGCCAGCTCGGGGTCCGGCAATGAGCAGTTCTTC
TRBD1 . TRBJ1-2 TRBV10-3 16 CAISDEGQAPSYGYTF TGTGCCATCAGTGATGAAGGACAGGCGCCTTCCTATGGCTACACCTTC
. . TRBJ2-2 TRBV5-1 11 CASTYTGELFF TGCGCCAGCACGTATACCGGGGAGCTGTTTTTT
. . TRBJ1-1 TRBV2 14 CASSEAQGRTEAFF TGTGCCAGCAGTGAAGCTCAGGGTCGTACTGAAGCTTTCTTT
. once TRBJ2-1 TRBV19 12 CASSTRYNEQFF TGTGCCAGTAGTACCCGATACAATGAGCAGTTCTTC
. . TRBJ2-3 TRBV28 14 CASSPRGAVDTQYF TGTGCCAGCAGCCCCAGGGGGGCAGTGGATACGCAGTATTTT
. . TRBJ1-4 TRBV2 14 CASVDRSYSEKLFF TGTGCCAGCGTAGACAGGTCTTATAGTGAAAAACTGTTTTTT
TRBD1 . TRBJ1-4 TRBV23-1 15 CASSSGDSQNEKLFF TGCGCCAGCAGTTCCGGGGACAGCCAAAATGAAAAACTGTTTTTT
. . TRBJ2-7 TRBV6-1 14 CASSEWGGGYEQYF TGTGCCAGCAGTGAATGGGGAGGAGGCTACGAGCAGTACTTC
TRBD1 . TRBJ1-6 TRBV19 14 CASGPGTGGSPLHF TGTGCCAGTGGCCCCGGGACAGGGGGCTCACCCCTCCACTTT
. . TRBJ2-7 TRBV6-1 15 CASSEARGVSDEQYF TGTGCCAGCAGTGAAGCTCGCGGGGTCAGTGACGAGCAGTACTTC
TRBD1 . TRBJ2-3 TRBV19 17 CASSMDGTDFTTDTQYF TGTGCCAGTAGTATGGACGGGACAGACTTTACCACAGATACGCAGTATTTT
. . TRBJ1-6 TRBV7-6 16 CASSSPEGRKNSPLHF TGTGCCAGCAGCTCACCCGAGGGTCGGAAAAATTCACCCCTCCACTTT
. . TRBJ2-3 TRBV30 12 CAWTPLSNTQYF TGTGCCTGGACCCCCCTCTCCAATACGCAGTATTTT
. . TRBJ2-7 TRBV18 12 CASSPGTKEQYF TGTGCCAGCTCACCGGGAACGAAGGAGCAGTACTTC
. . TRBJ1-1 TRBV21-1 15 CASSSQGHPNTEAFF TGTGCCAGCAGCTCCCAGGGACACCCGAACACTGAAGCTTTCTTT
. . TRBJ2-1 TRBV27 15 CASSLISPGANEQFF TGTGCCAGCAGTTTAATATCCCCTGGGGCAAATGAGCAGTTCTTC
TRBD1 . TRBJ2-7 TRBV27 14 CASSAGTGDYEQYF TGTGCCAGCAGTGCCGGGACAGGGGACTACGAGCAGTACTTC
. once TRBJ2-1 TRBV19 12 CASSLPPNEQFF TGTGCCAGTAGCCTCCCCCCCAATGAGCAGTTCTTC
. . TRBJ1-2 TRBV7-9 13 CASSFQGGYGYTF TGTGCCAGCAGCTTTCAGGGAGGCTATGGCTACACCTTC
TRBD1 few TRBJ1-2 TRBV19 13 CASSPRTGYGYTF TGTGCCAGTAGTCCACGGACAGGTTATGGCTACACCTTC
. . TRBJ1-1 TRBV27 11 CASSSYTEAFF TGTGCCAGCAGTTCATACACTGAAGCTTTCTTT
. once TRBJ1-5 TRBV19 14 CASSDTGINQPQHF TGTGCCAGTAGCGATACAGGGATTAATCAGCCCCAGCATTTT
TRBD2 . TRBJ2-7 TRBV27 13 CASSDGTTYEQYF TGTGCCAGCAGTGATGGGACTACCTACGAGCAGTACTTC
TRBD1 medium-sized TRBJ1-6 TRBV9 16 CASSVGGTGRNSPLHF TGTGCCAGCAGCGTAGGCGGGACAGGGCGGAATTCACCCCTCCACTTT
. . TRBJ2-6 TRBV18 20 CASSPPFTQFSFSGANVLTF TGTGCCAGCTCACCACCGTTCACACAGTTCTCTTTCTCTGGGGCCAACGTCCTGACTTTC
TRBD2 once TRBJ2-1 TRBV25-1 13 CATERGVYNEQFF TGTGCCACCGAGCGGGGGGTATACAATGAGCAGTTCTTC
. . TRBJ2-7 TRBV20-1 10 CSARWGEQYF TGCAGTGCTAGATGGGGGGAGCAGTACTTC
. . TRBJ2-5 TRBV7-3 13 CASSLTIQETQYF TGTGCCAGCAGCCTCACCATTCAAGAGACCCAGTACTTC
TRBD1 . TRBJ1-5 TRBV5-8 15 CASSLYGQGNQPQHF TGTGCCAGCAGCTTGTATGGACAGGGGAATCAGCCCCAGCATTTT
. . TRBJ2-5 TRBV11-2 15 CASSPGTSYQETQYF TGTGCCAGCAGCCCCGGGACCTCGTACCAAGAGACCCAGTACTTC
. . TRBJ2-7 TRBV27 16 CASSLWSGTPDYEQYF TGTGCCAGCAGTTTATGGTCCGGGACCCCGGACTACGAGCAGTACTTC
TRBD1 . TRBJ1-4 TRBV10-3 16 CAISGGQGLTNEKLFF TGTGCCATCAGTGGGGGACAGGGGCTAACTAATGAAAAACTGTTTTTT
. . TRBJ1-5 TRBV27 13 CASSSGTPQPQHF TGTGCCAGCAGTTCCGGGACACCTCAGCCCCAGCATTTT
. . TRBJ2-2 TRBV27 12 CASSPWAGELFF TGTGCCAGCAGTCCGTGGGCCGGGGAGCTGTTTTTT
. few TRBJ1-1 TRBV9 13 CASSRSGSPEAFF TGTGCCAGCAGCCGGAGTGGCAGCCCTGAAGCTTTCTTT
. . TRBJ2-1 TRBV15 11 CATSSFNEQFF TGTGCCACCAGCAGTTTCAATGAGCAGTTCTTC
. . TRBJ1-1 TRBV4-1 14 CASSQGQWNTEAFF TGCGCCAGCAGCCAAGGACAGTGGAACACTGAAGCTTTCTTT
. . TRBJ2-7 TRBV2 14 CASSEAKTIYEQYF TGTGCCAGCAGTGAAGCTAAGACCATCTACGAGCAGTACTTC
TRBD2 . TRBJ2-7 TRBV5-1 14 CASSLAGNPYEQYF TGCGCCAGCAGTCTAGCGGGCAACCCCTACGAGCAGTACTTC
TRBD2 . TRBJ2-7 TRBV27 14 CASAGLAGVYEQYF TGTGCCAGCGCGGGACTAGCGGGAGTCTACGAGCAGTACTTC
. . TRBJ1-2 TRBV9 14 CASSDRPSNYGYTF TGTGCCAGCAGCGACAGGCCCTCTAACTATGGCTACACCTTC
TRBD1 . TRBJ2-7 TRBV27 13 CASRGQGPYEQYF TGTGCCAGCAGGGGACAGGGCCCCTACGAGCAGTACTTC